This entry lists 32 T cell receptor beta chains sequenced from one sample in a study of blood T cell repertoires in COVID-19 (dated by TCRdb to the early 2020s). Receptor libraries were prepared by the immunoSEQ multiplex PCR assay. The source is immuneACCESS, and TCRdb retained only in-frame sequences with V and J called. Part of the clones is not carried over; for the studies checked, unresolved V genes explain less than half of this, and the remainder is unexplained. The sample contains about 53,000 clones, about nine tenths of them found a single time. Of the sample, 2.5% to 3% falls within the top ten clones. Source material: peripheral blood. Source of these receptors: a man older than 75 with acute or convalescent COVID-19.

Here the CDR3 reads CASRGTGTPDTQYF. CDR3 DNA sequence: TGTGCCAGCAGGGGGACAGGCACCCCAGATACGCAGTATTTT. This rearrangement joins TRBV2 to TRBJ2-3; 8 nucleotides agree with TRBD1. The CDR3 is 14 amino acids. Germline CDR1 SNHLY, CDR2 FYNNEI. V lost 6 bases, J lost 4 bases, and 6 bases stayed unmatched.

The V call is TRBV19, the J call TRBJ1-4; D possibly corresponds to TRBD1 (5 bases). The germline V gene has CDR1 LNHDA and CDR2 SQIVND (reference sequence). This CDR3 contains 18 residues. V was clipped by 5 bases and J by 0 bases, with 19 bases between them. The CDR3 sequence: CASSVGRVVFATNEKLFF. CDR3 bases: TGTGCCAGTAGTGTGGGCAGGGTGGTATTTGCAACTAATGAAAAACTGTTTTTT.

The rearrangement joins TRBV10-1 to TRBJ2-7, with a tentative D call TRBD2 (5 bases). Germline V gene sequence: CDR1 WNHNN, CDR2 SYGVQD (reference sequence). The CDR3 runs 11 residues. Trimming removed 11 bases at V and 4 bases at J, with 12 bases between. The CDR3: CAPPGSYEQYF. The CDR3 DNA follows: TGCGCCCCGCCGGGGAGTTACGAGCAGTACTTC.

This clone was seen more than once but under ten times. J is TRBJ1-2 and V is TRBV30; TRBD1 is a possible D gene (6 bases). The germline V gene has CDR1 GTSNPN and CDR2 SVGIG (reference sequence). The V end lost 7 bases, the J end lost 2 bases, and 11 bases lay between the germline ends. There are 12 residues in the CDR3. The CDR3 coding sequence is TGTGCCTACTCGACAGGAAACTATGGCTACACCTTC. It specifies CAYSTGNYGYTF.

This chain's CDR3 is CASSQVHRAGANVLTF. DNA of the CDR3: TGTGCCAGCAGCCAGGTCCACAGGGCTGGGGCCAACGTCCTGACTTTC. The J gene is TRBJ2-6, the V gene TRBV14, with D perhaps matching TRBD1 (6 bases). Germline V gives CDR1 SGHDN, CDR2 FVKESK. Trimming left V 3 bases short and J 2 bases short, with 11 bases between. This CDR3 is built from 16 residues.

The chain combines TRBV5-6 with TRBJ1-2; D is unresolved. CDR1 SGHDT and CDR2 YYEEEE come from the germline V gene. The CDR3 loop spans 15 amino acids. V was clipped by 1 base and J by 0 bases, with 10 bases between them. The CDR3 nucleotides read TGTGCCAGCAGCTTGCCGGGATCGACTAACTATGGCTACACCTTC. Translated, it gives CASSLPGSTNYGYTF.

The rearrangement links TRBV9 to TRBJ2-3; D is undetermined. From germline, CDR1 is SGDLS and CDR2 YYNGEE. Between the trimmed V and J ends, which lost 1 base and 3 bases, there was a span of 15 bases. This CDR3 is built from 16 residues. The CDR3 protein is CASSVNWARPTDTQYF. The CDR3 DNA reads as TGTGCCAGCAGCGTAAATTGGGCAAGACCAACAGATACGCAGTATTTT.

The V call is TRBV18, the J call TRBJ2-7, with 9 bases fitting TRBD1. CDR3 size: 17 residues. V lost 3 bases to trimming and J lost 4 bases; unmatched junction nucleotides: 13. Germline-derived CDR1 and CDR2 are KGHSH and LQKENI. CDR3 protein: CASSPRSGQGISYEQYF. CDR3 DNA: TGTGCCAGCTCACCGAGAAGTGGACAGGGGATATCATACGAGCAGTACTTC.

The V and J genes are TRBV11-1 and TRBJ2-7; TRBD1 matches 10 bases. The CDR3 is 14 amino acids. In germline, CDR1 is SGHAT, CDR2 FQDESV (reference sequence). J lost 7 bases, V lost 1 base, and 4 bases had no gene match. This chain's CDR3 is CASSLVPGQGEQYF. The CDR3, as DNA: TGTGCCAGCAGCTTAGTTCCGGGACAGGGGGAGCAGTACTTC.

For the CDR3, the DNA is TGTGCCAGCAGCTTGGGCAGTGAGCAGTTCTTC. Protein: CASSLGSEQFF. This chain connects TRBV5-6 to TRBJ2-1; D is ambiguous. Trimming removed 0 bases at V and 9 bases at J, with 4 bases between. The CDR3 has 11 residues. The germline CDR1 and CDR2 sequences are SGHDT and YYEEEE.

V gene TRBV11-2 combines with J gene TRBJ1-4; D remains unclear. The germline V and J ends were trimmed by 5 bases and 7 bases, with 11 bases remaining between them. The CDR3 sequence is 13 residues long. The V gene's germline CDR1 is SGHAT and CDR2 FQNNGV. CDR3 loop: CASSISQVEKLFF. CDR3 DNA sequence: TGTGCCAGCAGCATATCTCAGGTTGAAAAACTGTTTTTT.

V gene TRBV19 combines with J gene TRBJ1-1; 11 positions agree with TRBD1. The germline CDR1 and CDR2 sequences are LNHDA and SQIVND (reference sequence). J lost 0 bases, V lost 7 bases, and 7 bases had no gene match. This CDR3 spans 16 amino acids. CDR3 sequence reads: CASILRDRGMNTEAFF. CDR3 sequence (DNA): TGTGCCAGTATCCTCCGGGACAGGGGGATGAACACTGAAGCTTTCTTT.

The rearrangement uses TRBV15 and TRBJ2-1, with 8 bases identical to TRBD2. The trim removed 0 bases at V and 4 bases at J, leaving 5 bases unmatched. CDR3 length equals 16 residues. The germline gives CDR1 LNHNV, CDR2 YYDKDF (reference sequence). The CDR3 DNA follows: TGTGCCACCAGCAGAGACTCGGGGGGGTCATACAATGAGCAGTTCTTC. It codes for CATSRDSGGSYNEQFF.

V is TRBV30 and J is TRBJ2-2, with D perhaps matching TRBD2 (5 bases). Germline loops: CDR1 GTSNPN, CDR2 SVGIG (reference sequence). This CDR3 is built from 13 residues. V lost 0 bases to trimming and J lost 7 bases, with 9 bases between them. The CDR3 DNA sequence: TGTGCCTGGAGTGTAAGCGGCCACGGGGAGCTGTTTTTT. Encoded protein: CAWSVSGHGELFF.

V is TRBV7-2 and J is TRBJ1-2, with a possible D match to TRBD1 (6 bases). Trimming left V 2 bases short and J 5 bases short, with 12 bases between. This CDR3 is 14 amino acids long. Looked up from germline, CDR1 is SGHTA and CDR2 is FQGNSA. CDR3 in amino acids: CASSLYQGIYGYTF. CDR3 DNA: TGTGCCAGCAGCTTATACCAGGGGATTTATGGCTACACCTTC.

This clone is a singleton in its sample. The V call is TRBV25-1, the J call TRBJ1-6; TRBD1 agrees at 9 bases. The V and J ends lost 3 bases and 6 bases, in that order; junction bases with no gene match: 3. The CDR3 is 15 amino acids. CDR1 is MGHDK and CDR2 is SYGVNS in the germline V gene. The DNA of the CDR3 is TGTGCCAGCAGTGATATGGGACAGGGTAATTCACCCCTCCACTTT. It specifies CASSDMGQGNSPLHF. Looking up the rest from reference TRBV25-1 and TRBJ1-6 gives the full variable domain: EADIYQTPRYLVIGTGKKITLECSQTMGHDKMYWYQQDPGMELHLIHYSYGVNSTEKGDLSSESTVSRIRTEHFPLTLESARPSHTSQYLCASSDMGQGNSPLHFGNGTRLTVT.

The CDR3 loop reads CASSLPGPDSPLHF. In DNA, the CDR3 is TGTGCCAGCAGCTTACCTGGTCCGGATTCACCCCTCCACTTT. The gene calls are TRBV7-3 and TRBJ1-6; D is uncertain. The CDR3 covers 14 residues. The germline V gene has CDR1 SGHTA and CDR2 FQGTGA. V was trimmed by 2 bases and J by 8 bases, leaving 10 bases between them. The variable domain in full, completed from reference TRBV7-3 and TRBJ1-6, reads GAGVSQTPSNKVTEKGKYVELRCDPISGHTALYWYRQSLGQGPEFLIYFQGTGAADDSGLPNDRFFAVRPEGSVSTLKIQRTERGDSAVYLCASSLPGPDSPLHFGNGTRLTVT.

The chain employs TRBV7-2 and TRBJ2-1, with 13 bases fitting TRBD2. The CDR3 has 16 amino acids. CDR1 is SGHTA and CDR2 is FQGNSA in the germline V gene. V dropped 5 bases and J dropped 13; count of bases not matched to a gene: 14. CDR3: CASSPQTSGGSRQQFF. The CDR3 coding sequence is TGTGCCAGCAGCCCCCAGACTAGCGGGGGGAGCAGGCAACAGTTCTTC.

V is TRBV9 and J is TRBJ2-3, with D perhaps matching TRBD1 (5 bases). V was clipped by 0 bases and J by 0 bases, with 11 bases between them. This CDR3 has 16 residues. In germline, CDR1 is SGDLS, CDR2 YYNGEE. The CDR3: CASSVGVTASTDTQYF. CDR3 nucleotide sequence: TGTGCCAGCAGCGTAGGCGTGACAGCTAGCACAGATACGCAGTATTTT. Together with reference TRBV9 and TRBJ2-3, the CDR3 gives the full variable domain: DSGVTQTPKHLITATGQRVTLRCSPRSGDLSVYWYQQSLDQGLQFLIQYYNGEERAKGNILERFSAQQFPDLHSELNLSSLELGDSALYFCASSVGVTASTDTQYFGPGTRLTVL.

The chain joins TRBV5-8 to TRBJ2-3; D perhaps matches TRBD1 (5 bases). Germline V gene lookup returns CDR1 SGHTS and CDR2 YDEGEE. V was trimmed by 1 base and J by 0 bases, leaving 9 bases between them. This CDR3 spans 15 amino acids. This chain's CDR3 is CASSLRGQSTDTQYF. The CDR3 bases are TGTGCCAGCAGCTTGAGGGGTCAGAGCACAGATACGCAGTATTTT.

The chain carries TRBV5-6 and TRBJ2-7; 7 nucleotides align to TRBD1. The J segment lost 1 base and the V segment lost 4 bases, leaving 2 bases of the junction unmatched. CDR1 SGHDT and CDR2 YYEEEE come from the germline V gene. The CDR3 consists of 13 residues. CDR3 residues: CASSLGQSYEQYF. In DNA, the CDR3 is TGTGCCAGCAGCCTGGGACAGTCCTACGAGCAGTACTTC.

The chain employs TRBV18 and TRBJ2-5, with a tentative D call TRBD1 (5 bases). V was clipped by 1 base and J by 5 bases, with 14 bases between them. CDR3 length equals 15 residues. Per germline, CDR1 KGHSH and CDR2 LQKENI. In DNA, the CDR3 is TGTGCCAGCTCACCACGTGCCAGGGCCGATGAGACCCAGTACTTC. As protein: CASSPRARADETQYF.

The chain couples TRBV2 to TRBJ1-6, with 8 nucleotides matching TRBD1. The germline V gene has CDR1 SNHLY and CDR2 FYNNEI. V was pared by 6 bases and J by 10 bases, with 5 bases of the junction left unmatched. This CDR3 has 13 residues. In DNA, the CDR3 is TGTGCCAGCAGGGGGACAGGCGGATCACCCCTCCACTTT. It specifies CASRGTGGSPLHF. Filled out from reference TRBV2 and TRBJ1-6, the complete variable domain reads EPEVTQTPSHQVTQMGQEVILRCVPISNHLYFYWYRQILGQKVEFLVSFYNNEISEKSEIFDDQFSVERPDGSNFTLKIRSTKLEDSAMYFCASRGTGGSPLHFGNGTRLTVT.

The gene calls are TRBV29-1 and TRBJ1-1, with 7 bases fitting TRBD1. Germline V gene sequence: CDR1 SQVTM, CDR2 ANQGSEA. The CDR3 runs 14 residues. Unmatched junction bases numbered 8, after V lost 7 bases and J lost 0 bases. Here the CDR3 DNA reads TGCAGCGCTCGTCCGGGACAGATGAACACTGAAGCTTTCTTT. Encoded protein: CSARPGQMNTEAFF.

This clone was found once. The gene calls are TRBV4-3 and TRBJ2-5; D may be TRBD1 (6 bases). The CDR3 spans 16 residues. Germline V gives CDR1 LGHNA, CDR2 YSLEER. Trimming cost V 0 bases and J 5 bases, with 16 bases left between them. CDR3 nucleotide sequence: TGCGCCAGCAGCCAAGATTGGATCGCCACAGGGGAGACCCAGTACTTC. It translates to CASSQDWIATGETQYF.

V gene TRBV19 combines with J gene TRBJ2-7; 14 bases align to TRBD2. V shed 3 bases, J shed 8 bases, and the junction held 9 bases outside the gene matches. Looked up from germline, CDR1 is LNHDA and CDR2 is SQIVND (reference sequence). This CDR3 has 16 residues. CDR3 sequence reads: CASSMTSGGAYNKQYF. The CDR3 DNA is TGTGCCAGTAGTATGACTAGCGGGGGGGCCTATAACAAGCAGTACTTC. The whole variable domain, remainder taken from reference TRBV19 and TRBJ2-7, is DGGITQSPKYLFRKEGQNVTLSCEQNLNHDAMYWYRQDPGQGLRLIYYSQIVNDFQKGDIAEGYSVSREKKESFPLTVTSAQKNPTAFYLCASSMTSGGAYNKQYFGPGTRLTVT.

This clone has just one count. The chain has TRBV6-5 and TRBJ2-3, with 8 nucleotides matching TRBD1. Germline CDR1 MNHEY, CDR2 SVGAGI. The CDR3 extends over 14 amino acids. The V gene end was trimmed by 7 bases and the J gene end by 5 bases; junction bases not matched to a gene: 8. In DNA form, the CDR3 reads TGTGCCAGCACCGAGGGGACAGGACAAGATACGCAGTATTTT. Protein: CASTEGTGQDTQYF.

V gene TRBV29-1 combines with J gene TRBJ2-2, with D uncertain. The germline CDR1 and CDR2 sequences are SQVTM and ANQGSEA. Trimming took 6 bases from V and 6 from J, leaving 11 bases between them. The CDR3 is 12 amino acids. CDR3 in DNA: TGCAGCGTGTGGGTTCGGGCCGGGGAGCTGTTTTTT. Its translation: CSVWVRAGELFF.

The V call is TRBV6-2 or TRBV6-3, the J call TRBJ2-1; TRBD2 agrees at 10 bases. The CDR3 extends over 15 amino acids. With V trimmed by 5 bases and J by 9 bases, 10 bases remained unmatched. In germline, CDR1 is MNHEY, CDR2 SVGEGT. In DNA form, the CDR3 reads TGTGCCAGCAGTACCAGCGGGGGGGCCATTAGTGAGCAGTTCTTC. Its translation is CASSTSGGAISEQFF.

The J gene is TRBJ2-2, the V gene TRBV10-3, with D possibly being TRBD1 (6 bases). This CDR3 region has 13 residues. CDR1 and CDR2 (germline): ENHRY, SYGVKD. Trimming took 10 bases from V and 0 from J, leaving 9 bases between them. CDR3 residues: CASHRANTGELFF. For the CDR3, the DNA is TGTGCCAGCCACAGGGCGAACACCGGGGAGCTGTTTTTT.

This chain uses TRBV30 with TRBJ2-7; 9 positions agree with TRBD1. CDR3 length: 14 residues. The trim removed 2 bases at V and 3 bases at J, leaving 5 bases unmatched. The germline gives CDR1 GTSNPN, CDR2 SVGIG (reference sequence). CDR3 coding DNA: TGTGCCTGGAGTACCGGGACAGGGAACTACGAGCAGTACTTC. It specifies CAWSTGTGNYEQYF.

The chain carries TRBV19 and TRBJ1-6; a weak D match, TRBD1 (6 bases). This CDR3 comprises 14 residues. Germline lookup yields CDR1 LNHDA and CDR2 SQIVND (reference sequence). Trimming removed 2 bases at V and 7 bases at J, with 9 bases between. The CDR3 here is CASSILQGNSPLHF. The DNA for the CDR3 is TGTGCCAGTAGTATACTGCAGGGGAATTCACCCCTCCACTTT.